Listed here are 30 T cell receptor beta chains from one sample, sequenced in a study of blood T cell repertoires in COVID-19. Sequencing was performed with immunoSEQ multiplex PCR; in TCRdb, only in-frame clones are kept and a portion is missing. Found here are some 230,000 clones, around 85% of them singletons; the top ten hold approximately 1.3%. The sequencing input was PBMCs or T cells enriched from blood (not recorded which). The receptors stem from a woman aged 40 to 55 with acute COVID-19.

The genes are TRBV7-3 and TRBJ2-3; a possible D gene is TRBD2 (5 bases). The CDR3 spans 16 residues. V was trimmed by 2 bases and J by 4 bases, leaving 16 bases between them. Germline V gene sequence: CDR1 SGHTA, CDR2 FQGTGA. CDR3 region: CASSLAGGLRPDTQYF. CDR3 sequence (DNA): TGTGCCAGCAGCTTAGCGGGCGGGTTAAGGCCAGATACGCAGTATTTT.

The chain joins TRBV6-5 to TRBJ1-2; D not certain. V lost 8 bases to trimming and J lost 5 bases, with 15 bases between them. This CDR3 comprises 13 residues. Germline CDR1 is MNHEY and CDR2 is SVGAGI. The CDR3 bases are TGTGCCAGCCGAGGGCCCTTACTATATGGCTACACCTTC. Amino acid sequence: CASRGPLLYGYTF.

The V and J genes are TRBV5-6 and TRBJ1-5; 8 positions agree with TRBD1. The CDR3 consists of 12 residues. Germline V gene lookup returns CDR1 SGHDT and CDR2 YYEEEE. Trimming removed 2 bases from V and 11 bases from J; junction bases left unmatched: 3. The CDR3 bases are TGTGCCAGCAGCTTAGACAGGGGAGCCCAGCATTTT. Encoded protein: CASSLDRGAQHF.

This clone appeared a single time. The chain uses TRBV9 and TRBJ2-7; 8 nucleotides align to TRBD2. CDR3 length: 17 residues. The J segment lost 2 bases and the V segment lost 0 bases, leaving 10 bases of the junction unmatched. From germline, CDR1 is SGDLS and CDR2 YYNGEE. The CDR3 bases are TGTGCCAGCAGCGTAGCTGTGGGTAGGCGGGAGGCCTACGAGCAGTACTTC. Translation: CASSVAVGRREAYEQYF.

The V and J genes are TRBV5-4 and TRBJ2-7, with TRBD2 matching 8 bases. In germline, CDR1 is SGHNT, CDR2 YYREEE (reference sequence). This CDR3 is 15 amino acids long. V was pared by 0 bases and J by 0 bases, with 2 bases of the junction left unmatched. CDR3 region: CASSLAGTSSYEQYF. The DNA for the CDR3 is TGTGCCAGCAGCTTGGCCGGGACTAGCTCCTACGAGCAGTACTTC.

The chain couples TRBV4-2 to TRBJ1-5; no reliable D call. The length of the CDR3 is 15 residues. CDR1 and CDR2 (germline): LGHNA, YNFKEQ. V shed 4 bases and J shed 2 bases, with 12 bases lying between them. The CDR3: CASSRPEMGNQPQHF. CDR3 DNA: TGTGCCAGCAGCCGGCCCGAAATGGGCAATCAGCCCCAGCATTTT.

The chain couples TRBV28 to TRBJ2-1; 11 bases line up with TRBD2. CDR1 is MDHEN, CDR2 SYDVKM, per germline. J was trimmed by 7 bases and V by 7 bases; bases with no gene match: 12. CDR3 size: 16 residues. The CDR3 reads CASNLGSGRARNEQFF. The CDR3 DNA reads as TGTGCCAGCAATTTGGGTAGCGGGAGGGCCAGGAATGAGCAGTTCTTC.

This chain joins TRBV5-1 and TRBJ1-2; D unresolved. CDR3 length: 14 residues. CDR1 and CDR2 from the germline V gene are SGHRS and YFSETQ. The V end was cut by 0 bases, the J end by 0 bases, with 6 bases between. The CDR3 DNA reads TGCGCCAGCAGCTTGGCCGACTCTAACTATGGCTACACCTTC. Its protein is CASSLADSNYGYTF.

This sequence joins TRBV7-3 and TRBJ2-3, with D possibly being TRBD2 (6 bases). V was trimmed by 3 bases and J by 1 base, leaving 14 bases between them. Germline lookup yields CDR1 SGHTA and CDR2 FQGTGA. This CDR3 is 16 amino acids long. CDR3 sequence reads: CASSFDLAPGTDTQYF. The DNA of the CDR3 is TGTGCCAGCAGCTTCGACCTAGCGCCTGGCACAGATACGCAGTATTTT.

The genes are TRBV6-1 and TRBJ1-5; D might be TRBD1 (6 bases). Germline CDR1 reads MNHNS; CDR2 reads SASEGT. The CDR3 is 13 residues long. V lost 3 bases to trimming and J lost 7 bases, with 10 bases between them. The CDR3 sequence is CASSEPGHQPQHF. The CDR3 nucleotides are TGTGCCAGCAGTGAGCCGGGACACCAGCCCCAGCATTTT.

The chain is built from TRBV15 and TRBJ2-3, with TRBD1 matching over 8 bases. Germline assignment: CDR1 LNHNV and CDR2 YYDKDF (reference sequence). This CDR3 has 14 amino acids. V shed 4 bases and J 6 bases; nucleotides not matched to a gene: 6. This chain's CDR3 is CATSKDRAHDTQYF. The CDR3 region has the DNA TGTGCCACCAGCAAGGACAGGGCCCACGATACGCAGTATTTT.

The chain employs TRBV10-2 and TRBJ2-7, with 14 bases lining up with TRBD2. Germline V gene lookup returns CDR1 WSHSY and CDR2 SAAADI. After removal of 3 bases from V and 11 bases from J, the junction contained 6 bases not matched to a gene. The CDR3 is 14 amino acids. The CDR3: CASSDRATSGREYF. DNA for the CDR3: TGCGCCAGCAGTGACCGGGCGACTAGCGGGAGGGAGTACTTC.

This clone was counted once. V usage is TRBV5-6 and J usage is TRBJ1-2; 9 bases align to TRBD1. CDR1 SGHDT and CDR2 YYEEEE come from the germline V gene. This CDR3 has 15 residues. The J segment lost 7 bases and the V segment lost 4 bases, leaving 11 bases of the junction unmatched. The CDR3 nucleotides read TGTGCCAGCAGCCCGGACAGGGGCTGGGTGGGTGGCTACACCTTC. Protein sequence: CASSPDRGWVGGYTF. The entire variable domain, with the rest obtained from reference TRBV5-6 and TRBJ1-2, is as follows: DAGVTQSPTHLIKTRGQQVTLRCSPKSGHDTVSWYQQALGQGPQFIFQYYEEEERQRGNFPDRFSGHQFPNYSSELNVNALLLGDSALYLCASSPDRGWVGGYTFGSGTRLTVV.

The chain carries TRBV7-9 and TRBJ2-5, with 9 nucleotides matching TRBD2. V trimming: 5 bases; J trimming: 5 bases; junction bases outside the gene matches: 9. The germline V gene encodes CDR1 SEHNR and CDR2 FQNEAQ (reference sequence). This CDR3 region has 15 residues. In DNA, the CDR3 is TGTGCCAGCAGCCTAAGTAGTACTAGCGGGGAGACCCAGTACTTC. Its protein product is CASSLSSTSGETQYF.

This chain links TRBV7-3 with TRBJ2-7; D gene unclear. The CDR3 has 13 residues. Germline V gene data show CDR1 as SGHTA and CDR2 as FQGTGA. Trimming stripped 0 bases from V and 6 bases from J, with 9 bases between. The CDR3 DNA is TGTGCCAGCAGCTTAACCGCCCTTAGCGAGCAGTACTTC. As protein: CASSLTALSEQYF.

CDR3 region: CASSPLGGQGELFF. The CDR3 nucleotides read TGTGCCAGCAGCCCCCTTGGGGGCCAAGGGGAGCTGTTTTTT. The J gene is TRBJ2-2, the V gene TRBV11-3; possible D gene TRBD1, 6 bases. There are 14 residues in the CDR3. Looked up from germline, CDR1 is SGHNT and CDR2 is YENEEA. V lost 5 bases, J lost 8 bases, and 15 bases lay in between. Full variable domain (missing parts from reference TRBV11-3 and TRBJ2-2): EAGVVQSPRYKIIEKKQPVAFWCNPISGHNTLYWYLQNLGQGPELLIRYENEEAVDDSQLPKDRFSAERLKGVDSTLKIQPAELGDSAVYLCASSPLGGQGELFFGEGSRLTVL.

J is TRBJ1-1 and V is TRBV4-1; 7 bases are shared with TRBD1. This CDR3 has 15 amino acids. Germline CDR1 reads MGHRA; CDR2 reads YSYEKL. J lost 2 bases, V lost 4 bases, and 7 bases had no gene match. The CDR3 region is CASSPQQGINTEAFF. The CDR3 DNA follows: TGCGCCAGCAGCCCCCAACAGGGGATTAACACTGAAGCTTTCTTT.

The chain links TRBV30 to TRBJ1-2, with a weak D call TRBD1 (6 bases). Germline CDR1 reads GTSNPN; CDR2 reads SVGIG (reference sequence). The CDR3 has 15 residues. The V end was cut by 3 bases, the J end by 4 bases, with 18 bases between. The CDR3 protein is CAWSLLMGGPYGYTF. The DNA for the CDR3 is TGTGCCTGGAGCCTCCTGATGGGGGGGCCCTATGGCTACACCTTC. Looking up the rest from reference TRBV30 and TRBJ1-2 gives the full variable domain: SQTIHQWPATLVQPVGSPLSLECTVEGTSNPNLYWYRQAAGRGLQLLFYSVGIGQISSEVPQNLSASRPQDRQFILSSKKLLLSDSGFYLCAWSLLMGGPYGYTFGSGTRLTVV.

This clone was picked up one time. The V gene is TRBV28, the J gene TRBJ1-3; TRBD1 agrees at 7 bases. Germline lookup yields CDR1 MDHEN and CDR2 SYDVKM. With V trimmed by 6 bases and J by 6 bases, 8 bases remained unmatched. This CDR3 contains 14 residues. CDR3 nucleotide sequence: TGTGCCAGCAGCAAACCGGGACAGATAAACACCATATATTTT. Residues: CASSKPGQINTIYF.

This chain joins TRBV3-1 (or the pseudogene TRBV3-2) and TRBJ1-2; 8 bases fit TRBD1. Trimming took 4 bases from V and 8 from J; bases not matched to a gene: 9. Germline-derived CDR1 and CDR2 are LGHDT and YNNKEL (reference sequence). The CDR3 consists of 14 residues. The DNA of the CDR3 is TGTGCCAGCAGCCGTCAGGGGGCCAGTCCCGGCTACACCTTC. Its protein is CASSRQGASPGYTF.

This rearrangement joins TRBV28 to TRBJ1-2, with D perhaps TRBD1 (5 bases). CDR1 MDHEN and CDR2 SYDVKM come from the germline V gene. Trimming took 11 bases from V and 4 from J, leaving 17 bases between them. The CDR3 is 13 amino acids. The CDR3, as DNA: TGTGCCGTTGCAGACGGGGGGTTCTATGGCTACACCTTC. Translation gives CAVADGGFYGYTF.

This clone was observed once. At one boundary the junction diverges from the germline segment, which might be a read error. The chain employs TRBV13 and TRBJ2-3; 9 bases line up with TRBD2. Germline V gene lookup returns CDR1 PRHDT and CDR2 FYEKMQ (reference sequence). This CDR3 is built from 15 residues. CDR3 bases: TGTGCCAGCACCTTAGCGGGAGTTTTTACAGATACGCAGTATTTT. Translated, it gives CASTLAGVFTDTQYF.

V and J are TRBV27 and TRBJ2-7; perhaps TRBD1 as D (5 bases). The CDR3 consists of 14 residues. V lost 5 bases, J lost 0 bases, and 11 bases lay in between. Germline CDR1 MNHEY, CDR2 SMNVEV (reference sequence). CDR3 sequence: CASSQGLSSYEQYF. CDR3 in DNA: TGTGCCAGCAGTCAGGGCTTAAGCTCCTACGAGCAGTACTTC.

The V call is TRBV2, the J call TRBJ1-1; 8 bases align to TRBD1. Germline trimming cut 3 bases from V and 0 bases from J; bases unmatched to any gene: 3. CDR3 length: 15 amino acids. Germline V gives CDR1 SNHLY, CDR2 FYNNEI. CDR3 protein: CASSESGGVNTEAFF. The CDR3 DNA reads as TGTGCCAGCAGTGAGTCAGGGGGCGTGAACACTGAAGCTTTCTTT.

This chain uses TRBV28 with TRBJ2-3; a weak D match, TRBD2 (6 bases). This CDR3 has 15 residues. Germline CDR1 MDHEN, CDR2 SYDVKM. Trimming removed 7 bases at V and 3 bases at J, with 17 bases between. CDR3 amino acids: CASKFSSGRTDTQYF. The CDR3 nucleotides are TGTGCCAGCAAGTTTTCTTCCGGGAGAACAGATACGCAGTATTTT.

This chain joins TRBV2 and TRBJ2-2; 7 nucleotides agree with TRBD1. CDR1 SNHLY and CDR2 FYNNEI come from the germline V gene. V shed 5 bases, J shed 5 bases, and the junction held 5 bases outside the gene matches. The CDR3 spans 14 residues. DNA of the CDR3: TGTGCCAGCAGTCAACAGACAGGGACCGGGGAGCTGTTTTTT. Translating it yields CASSQQTGTGELFF.

The chain joins TRBV27 to TRBJ2-5, with 11 bases that match TRBD2. J gave up 5 bases and V 7 bases, and 12 bases lay outside the gene matches. The CDR3 totals 16 residues. The V gene's germline CDR1 is MNHEY and CDR2 SMNVEV (reference sequence). The CDR3 coding sequence is TGTGCCAGCACGTACGGTAGCGGGGGGGCCCGGGAGACCCAGTACTTC. As protein: CASTYGSGGARETQYF.

The V gene is TRBV7-2, the J gene TRBJ2-2; 7 nucleotides line up with TRBD2. With 5 bases clipped from V and 5 bases from J, the junction kept 8 bases outside the gene matches. The germline V gene encodes CDR1 SGHTA and CDR2 FQGNSA. The CDR3 spans 15 residues. CDR3 in amino acids: CASSHGRTKTGELFF. The CDR3 coding sequence is TGTGCCAGCAGCCACGGGAGGACAAAAACCGGGGAGCTGTTTTTT. The full variable domain, rest sourced from reference TRBV7-2 and TRBJ2-2, is GAGVSQSPSNKVTEKGKDVELRCDPISGHTALYWYRQSLGQGLEFLIYFQGNSAPDKSGLPSDRFSAERTGGSVSTLTIQRTQQEDSAVYLCASSHGRTKTGELFFGEGSRLTVL.

This clone was observed a single time. This sequence joins TRBV5-5 and TRBJ2-1; D remains ambiguous. Trimming shortened V by 5 bases and J by 6 bases, and 15 bases separated the two germline ends. Germline CDR1 SGHKS, CDR2 YYEKEE (reference sequence). This CDR3 spans 14 amino acids. The CDR3 coding sequence is TGTGCCAGCAGGGATACGCTAGTAACCAATGAGCAGTTCTTC. Encoded protein: CASRDTLVTNEQFF.

The gene calls are TRBV5-4 and TRBJ2-5, with 10 bases lining up with TRBD2. J was trimmed by 5 bases and V by 3 bases; bases with no gene match: 7. This CDR3 contains 15 residues. Germline CDR1 reads SGHNT; CDR2 reads YYREEE (reference sequence). The chain's CDR3 is CASSSERGGRETQYF. As DNA, the CDR3 is TGTGCCAGCAGCTCGGAGCGGGGGGGCCGCGAGACCCAGTACTTC.